This TCR beta chain was found in a study of T cell clonality in common variable immunodeficiency. Sequenced by immunoSEQ multiplex PCR; TCRdb stores in-frame clones only, minus some. The sample includes around 29,000 clones, none of them occurring once. This clone was counted ten times or more. The sequence runs out 3 residues before the end of the CDR3; the remainder is reconstructed from the germline J gene. The ends lost 5 bases at V and 2 bases at J; junction bases unmatched: 6. The CDR3 is 16 amino acids. The V gene's germline CDR1 is SGHTA and CDR2 FQGTGA. The receptor's source is a person aged 18 to 75 in good health. J is TRBJ2-1 and V is TRBV7-3, with 10 bases lining up with TRBD2. Source material: peripheral blood mononuclear cells. This CDR3 reads CASSPGAGGPYNEQFF. The covered CDR3 bases are TGTGCCAGCAGCCCGGGAGCGGGGGGGCCCTACAATGAG. The complete variable domain, with remaining parts taken from reference TRBV7-3 and TRBJ2-1, reads GAGVSQTPSNKVTEKGKYVELRCDPISGHTALYWYRQSLGQGPEFLIYFQGTGAADDSGLPNDRFFAVRPEGSVSTLKIQRTERGDSAVYLCASSPGAGGPYNEQFFGPGTRLTVL.